This record covers a single T cell receptor (beta chain). The antigen is undetermined. A junction boundary mismatches the germline segment, possibly from a read error. The data are from a study of T cell responses to AZD1222 COVID-19 vaccine. Points from the study as a whole: None of the repertoires were sampled until the peak T cell response had passed. Most donors were white British, females outnumbered males, and clonal diversity was possibly underestimated.

TCRdb's copy holds only in-frame clones and misses some; the assay was immunoSEQ multiplex PCR. This table holds fewer than 120,000 clones, around 93% found once. This CDR3 has 15 amino acids. Germline V lookup: CDR1 LGHDT, CDR2 YNNKEL (reference sequence). The source was peripheral blood, collected 28 days after the second AZD1222 dose. The J gene is TRBJ2-1, the V gene TRBV3-1 (or the pseudogene TRBV3-2), with TRBD2 matching over 11 bases. The receptor's source is an adult who received the AZD1222 COVID-19 vaccine. CDR3 bases: TGTGCCAGCACCCAACTAGCGGGAGTGCGCAATGAGCAGTTCTTC. The encoded protein is CASTQLAGVRNEQFF.